The 6 T cell receptor beta chains in this list originate from one sample, sequenced in a study of blood T cells in healthy people across ages. Primers used in a second PCR of roughly 7 to 12 cycles were a sample-barcoded 5' primer and a J-beta primer mix. TCRdb redid the calling of the 5' RACE reads with MiXCR, one entry per CDR3 protein. This sample has roughly 900,000 distinct CDR3 sequences, with under 50% found just once. Sequences were obtained from blood. These receptors were obtained from a man aged 25-40 years in good health.

The rearrangement uses TRBV12-3 or TRBV12-4 and TRBJ2-6, with TRBD1 identical over 7 bases. With V trimmed by 6 bases and J by 0 bases, 8 bases remained unmatched. The CDR3 sequence is 17 residues long. The CDR3 protein is CASSPRDSSSGANVLTF. CDR3 DNA: TGTGCCAGCAGCCCCCGGGACAGTAGCTCTGGGGCCAACGTCCTGACTTTC.

The genes are TRBV6-4 and TRBJ1-2; D not resolved. The CDR3 is made up of 14 amino acids. The V end was cut by 0 bases, the J end by 2 bases, with 7 bases between. Germline V lookup: CDR1 MRHNA, CDR2 SNTAGT. CDR3 in amino acids: CASSDSAGNYGYTF. The CDR3 DNA is TGTGCCAGCAGTGACTCGGCCGGGAACTATGGCTACACCTTC.

This clonotype showed up just a few times. This chain joins TRBV10-2 and TRBJ1-2; D call uncertain. Germline V gene data show CDR1 as WSHSY and CDR2 as SAAADI. This CDR3 is built from 14 residues. Trimming removed 2 bases from V and 6 bases from J, with 13 bases in between. Here the CDR3 DNA reads TGCGCCAGCAGTGAGAGGAGCGGATTCGATGGCTACACCTTC. This codes for CASSERSGFDGYTF.

This clonotype showed up just once. The chain links TRBV2 to TRBJ1-2; tentative D call: TRBD1 (5 bases). V shed 7 bases and J shed 8 bases, with 14 bases lying between them. The CDR3 is made up of 12 amino acids. In germline, CDR1 is SNHLY, CDR2 FYNNEI. CDR3 nucleotide sequence: TGTGCCAGCATGAGGACACGGGAAGGCTACACCTTC. Amino acid sequence: CASMRTREGYTF.

This chain joins TRBV30 and TRBJ1-3, with a tentative D call TRBD1 (5 bases). CDR1 GTSNPN and CDR2 SVGIG come from the germline V gene (reference sequence). The CDR3 length is 13 residues. V gave up 3 bases and J gave up 3 bases, with 9 bases separating them. The CDR3 DNA reads TGTGCCTGGAGAGGGCAGGGTGGAAACACCATATATTTT. As protein: CAWRGQGGNTIYF.

The chain carries TRBV30 and TRBJ2-7; D uncertain. The CDR3 runs to 11 residues. Trimming took 3 bases from V and 4 from J, leaving 7 bases between them. Germline V lookup: CDR1 GTSNPN, CDR2 SVGIG (reference sequence). The CDR3: CAWRVAYEQYF. The CDR3 DNA is TGTGCCTGGAGGGTGGCGTACGAGCAGTACTTC.